This T cell receptor beta chain was captured in a study of a mutant IDH1 vaccine in newly diagnosed glioma. Study information: There were approximately 60% males and about 38% females among treated patients, whose mean age was approximately 41 years.

Time point: baseline, week 1 (first vaccination visit). Treatment noted: pre-vaccination baseline after standard-of-care therapy. Germline CDR1 SGHDT, CDR2 YYEEEE. The CDR3 extends over 13 amino acids. V lost 3 bases and J lost 3, with 9 bases in between. The method was immunoSEQ multiplex PCR; TCRdb's version includes in-frame clones alone and lacks a portion of them. The sample contains around 92,000 clones, 80% to 90% of which appear only once. V and J are TRBV5-6 and TRBJ1-2, with D hard to call. Source: PBMCs, taken from a glioma patient treated with radiotherapy, temozolomide or both. The clonotype was recovered from a woman in her fifties or sixties with glioma. The CDR3 nucleotides read TGTGCCAGCAGCTCATGGGCCCACTATGGCTACACCTTC. Translated: CASSSWAHYGYTF. Using reference TRBV5-6 and TRBJ1-2 for the parts outside the CDR3, the full variable domain is DAGVTQSPTHLIKTRGQQVTLRCSPKSGHDTVSWYQQALGQGPQFIFQYYEEEERQRGNFPDRFSGHQFPNYSSELNVNALLLGDSALYLCASSSWAHYGYTFGSGTRLTVV.